The clone carrying this T cell receptor (beta chain) was counted a single time. As yet, its antigen is unknown. Here immunoSEQ multiplex PCR was the method, and the copy in TCRdb shows in-frame clones only, minus some. The sample includes about 60,000 clones, approximately 90% of them seen just once. These data come from a study of OX40 agonist ivuxolimab in advanced cancers. General observations from the study: Normalized expansion of T-cell clones was also low for some nonresponders. Relative to CD4+, CD8+ T cells held more expanded clones on average. Researchers did not determine the expanded peripheral T cells' antigen specificity.

Germline CDR1 reads KGHSH; CDR2 reads LQKENI. The CDR3 totals 13 residues. The V gene lost 3 bases and the J gene lost 2 bases, with 7 bases spanning the gap. It was autoimmune disease history or systemic immunosuppression that excluded patients. Sequencing used CD4+ or CD8+ T cells sorted from blood, obtained in a trial of the OX40 agonist ivuxolimab. The V and J genes are TRBV18 and TRBJ2-5, with D perhaps TRBD1 or TRBD2 (5 bases each). The TCR was taken from an adult with an advanced solid tumor such as melanoma, head and neck, liver or kidney cancer. Here the CDR3 reads CASSPGDQETQYF. CDR3 DNA sequence: TGTGCCAGCTCACCGGGGGATCAAGAGACCCAGTACTTC.